What follows are 4 T cell receptor beta chains derived from one specimen sequenced in a study of blood T cell repertoires in COVID-19. Using immunoSEQ multiplex PCR, the repertoire was profiled, and TCRdb retains in-frame clones only, with some absent. The sample shows about 75,000 clones, around nine tenths of them seen only once. The source material was peripheral blood. All receptors derive from a human donor in a cohort sampled during active COVID-19.

V usage is TRBV2 and J usage is TRBJ1-1; TRBD1 is a possible D gene (6 bases). The CDR3 is 14 residues long. Germline V gene lookup returns CDR1 SNHLY and CDR2 FYNNEI. V lost 7 bases to trimming and J lost 1 base, with 13 bases between them. DNA for the CDR3: TGTGCCAGCACTAGTACAGGGCAGAACACTGAAGCTTTCTTT. This encodes CASTSTGQNTEAFF.

The CDR3 DNA reads as TGCAGCGTAGGAAATGGACAGGGCCCCACTGAAGCTTTCTTT. Translation: CSVGNGQGPTEAFF. This rearrangement joins TRBV29-1 to TRBJ1-1; 8 bases are a match to TRBD1. This CDR3 region has 14 residues. The V segment lost 6 bases and the J segment 4 bases; nucleotides outside the gene matches: 10. Germline lookup yields CDR1 SQVTM and CDR2 ANQGSEA.

The chain is built from TRBV6-4 and TRBJ1-6; 7 nucleotides align to TRBD1. CDR3 size: 15 residues. Germline assignment: CDR1 MRHNA and CDR2 SNTAGT. V trimming: 2 bases; J trimming: 7 bases; junction bases outside the gene matches: 5. The CDR3 bases are TGTGCCAGCAGTGACACGGGACAGCGAAATTCACCCCTCCACTTT. Amino acids: CASSDTGQRNSPLHF.

The chain has TRBV19 and TRBJ1-2, with a weak D call TRBD1 (6 bases). Trimming left V 9 bases short and J 6 bases short, with 17 bases between. In germline, CDR1 is LNHDA, CDR2 SQIVND (reference sequence). The CDR3 length is 13 residues. CDR3 amino acids: CASRDTRGNGYTF. For the CDR3, the DNA is TGTGCCAGCCGGGACACTAGGGGTAATGGCTACACCTTC.